A selection of T cell receptor beta chains follows, all from one sample in a study of shared clonotypes between healthy human individuals. The protocol was immunoSEQ multiplex PCR, while the TCRdb copy is restricted to in-frame clones and leaves out a portion. The sample lists 2 million to 2.5 million clones, approximately 94% occurring once. Input material: naive CD4+ T cells sorted from blood. These receptors were obtained from a young man in good health. Both conserved end residues are trimmed from each CDR3. Each record gives: D gene, J gene, V gene, CDR3 protein. D genes are given only for firm matches.

>.|TRBJ1-2|TRBV5-4
ASSLEGGGYGYT
>.|TRBJ2-7|TRBV7-9
ASSPRDSVDEQY
>.|TRBJ1-3|TRBV7-8
ASSLEAGRFSGNTIY
>.|TRBJ1-1|TRBV10-3
AISVDGGGTEAF
>.|TRBJ1-2|TRBV6-1
ASRWWGDDGYT
>TRBD2|TRBJ2-1|TRBV5-1
ASSFGTSGINEQF
>TRBD1|TRBJ1-5|TRBV19
ASSKDRGWSNQPQH
>.|TRBJ1-1|TRBV4-2
ASSHLGRGDTEAF
>TRBD1|TRBJ2-3|TRBV19
ASSTPGQGPDTQY
>.|TRBJ1-3|TRBV12-2
ASRIGGTGDSGNTIY
>.|TRBJ2-5|TRBV6-1
ASRPTASGETQY
>.|TRBJ2-5|TRBV7-8
ASSSRTSFPETQY
>.|TRBJ1-1|TRBV6-6
ASSPREANTEAF
>TRBD1|TRBJ1-2|TRBV30
AWSHDRGSYGYT
>.|TRBJ1-4|TRBV30
AWSPGTLEKLF
>.|TRBJ2-5|TRBV28
ASSQGLETQY
>TRBD2|TRBJ2-3|TRBV7-2
ASSPLWGGGTQY
>TRBD1|TRBJ1-2|TRBV6-6
ASSRTGDGYGYT
>.|TRBJ1-1|TRBV27
ASSYGNTEAF
>.|TRBJ1-6|TRBV11-2
ASSLVVGKYSPLH
>.|TRBJ1-3|TRBV4-1
ASSQRTDGNTIY
>.|TRBJ1-2|TRBV30
AWSTGPTGYT
>.|TRBJ2-7|TRBV6-5
ASSGVPGLGEQY
>TRBD1|TRBJ2-3|TRBV7-9
ASSVSDRPSTDTQY
>.|TRBJ1-5|TRBV7-9
ASSLTNQPQH
>.|TRBJ1-5|TRBV7-7
ASSAGGTKGQPQH
>TRBD1|TRBJ2-2|TRBV6-6
ASSYGQGMNTGELF
>TRBD2|TRBJ2-7|TRBV28
ASTRAGGLAEQY
>.|TRBJ1-5|TRBV2
ASSPITATSQPQH
>TRBD1|TRBJ2-1|TRBV18
ASSPDRGGYNEQF
>TRBD2|TRBJ2-2|TRBV10-3
AISELAGGPNTGELF
>.|TRBJ1-2|TRBV6-5
ASRSPGTLAGGYT
>.|TRBJ1-6|TRBV30
AWKYLRQIADSPLH
>.|TRBJ2-2|TRBV4-3
ASSQDRKNTGELF
>.|TRBJ1-2|TRBV9
ASSVDAGKRGLYGYT
>.|TRBJ1-2|TRBV5-4
ASSYTGTNYGYT
>.|TRBJ1-4|TRBV7-2
ASSLGGGKNEKLF
>TRBD1|TRBJ1-2|TRBV30
AWTQGDTYGYT
>TRBD1|TRBJ2-2|TRBV2
ASGTGATTGELF
>TRBD2|TRBJ2-5|TRBV5-1
ASSLLAGLQETQY
>TRBD1|TRBJ1-2|TRBV28
ASSLTGDEVYGYT
>.|TRBJ1-5|TRBV7-9
ASSPFSNQPQH
>TRBD2|TRBJ2-5|TRBV5-1
ASSPSGRETQY
>.|TRBJ2-5|TRBV9
ASSVVSGKETQY
>TRBD2|TRBJ2-3|TRBV5-1
ASSFSGGTDTQY
>.|TRBJ2-5|TRBV18
ASSPPAFRETQY
>TRBD1|TRBJ1-5|TRBV28
ASSPLWTGGLGQPQH
>.|TRBJ1-4|TRBV28
AGAGGVGEKLF
>.|TRBJ1-4|TRBV5-1
ASSLAGTDEKLF
>.|TRBJ1-5|TRBV28
ASSPRGYYSNQPQH
>.|TRBJ2-2|TRBV2
ASSREQGTGELF
>.|TRBJ1-4|TRBV9
ASSVTGNKEKLF
>TRBD1|TRBJ2-7|TRBV28
ASSLPTTGDHEQY
>TRBD1|TRBJ1-6|TRBV30
AWTGQGAGSPLH